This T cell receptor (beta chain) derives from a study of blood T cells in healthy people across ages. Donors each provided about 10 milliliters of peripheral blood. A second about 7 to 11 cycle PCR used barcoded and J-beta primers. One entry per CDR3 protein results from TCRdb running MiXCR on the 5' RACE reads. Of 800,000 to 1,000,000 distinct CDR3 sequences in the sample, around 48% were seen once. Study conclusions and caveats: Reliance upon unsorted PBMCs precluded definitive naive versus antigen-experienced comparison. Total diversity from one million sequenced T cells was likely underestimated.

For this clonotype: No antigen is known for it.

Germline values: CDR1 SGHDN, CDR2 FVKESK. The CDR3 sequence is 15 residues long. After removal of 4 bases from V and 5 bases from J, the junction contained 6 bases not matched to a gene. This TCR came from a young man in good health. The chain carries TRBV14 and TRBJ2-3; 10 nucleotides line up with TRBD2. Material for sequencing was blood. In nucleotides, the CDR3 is TGTGCCAGCAGCCCCCGGACTAGCGGTAGAGATACGCAGTATTTT. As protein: CASSPRTSGRDTQYF.